Following are 8 T cell receptor beta chains from one sample sequenced in a study of T cell responses to AZD1222 COVID-19 vaccine. The assay was immunoSEQ multiplex PCR, and TCRdb's table has in-frame clones only and misses some. The sample shows approximately 120,000 clones, approximately 91% of them seen only once. The starting material was peripheral blood, obtained on day 0 of MenACWY control vaccination. Source of these receptors: an adult in good health.

The chain employs TRBV7-2 and TRBJ1-6; no clear D. V was trimmed by 1 base and J by 14 bases, leaving 6 bases between them. The CDR3 runs to 11 residues. CDR1 and CDR2 from the germline V gene are SGHTA and FQGNSA. CDR3 region: CASSLGVTLHF. CDR3 nucleotide sequence: TGTGCCAGCAGCTTAGGGGTGACCCTCCACTTT.

The chain is built from TRBV5-6 and TRBJ2-7, with a tentative D call TRBD1 (7 bases). The CDR3 is made up of 15 amino acids. Germline V gene data show CDR1 as SGHDT and CDR2 as YYEEEE. With 3 bases removed from V and 2 bases from J, the gap between germline ends came to 15 bases. Written as DNA, the CDR3 is TGTGCCAGCAGCTCCACCTGGAGGGGGCCCTACGAGCAGTACTTC. Protein: CASSSTWRGPYEQYF.

The chain has TRBV2 and TRBJ2-3; weak D call: TRBD2 (5 bases). The CDR3 is 15 residues long. CDR1 and CDR2 from the germline V gene are SNHLY and FYNNEI. The V end lost 7 bases, the J end lost 2 bases, and 16 bases lay between the germline ends. The CDR3 DNA reads TGTGCCAGCACATCCAGACCGGGAAACACAGATACGCAGTATTTT. This encodes CASTSRPGNTDTQYF.

V gene TRBV19 combines with J gene TRBJ1-1; 7 bases agree with TRBD1. CDR3 length: 14 amino acids. V trimming: 2 bases; J trimming: 1 base; junction bases outside the gene matches: 1. Germline V gene lookup returns CDR1 LNHDA and CDR2 SQIVND (reference sequence). Here the CDR3 DNA reads TGTGCCAGTAGTATATGGGACAGGAACACTGAAGCTTTCTTT. Translating gives CASSIWDRNTEAFF.

J is TRBJ1-2 and V is TRBV25-1; the D is unclear. The ends were cut back, 5 bases at V and 3 bases at J, with 22 bases in the middle. The CDR3 is 17 residues long. CDR1 is MGHDK, CDR2 SYGVNS, per germline. CDR3 sequence (DNA): TGTGCCAGCAGTAGCATAGAAAACAGCCGTCTTTACTATGGCTACACCTTC. Translating gives CASSSIENSRLYYGYTF.

The chain employs TRBV5-1 and TRBJ1-5, with D unclear. The V end lost 2 bases, the J end lost 5 bases, and 8 bases lay between the germline ends. The CDR3 has 13 residues. Looked up from germline, CDR1 is SGHRS and CDR2 is YFSETQ. CDR3 DNA: TGCGCCAGCAGCTTCCGTCCCCATCAGCCCCAGCATTTT. Translation: CASSFRPHQPQHF.

This chain uses TRBV30 with TRBJ2-1, with D perhaps being TRBD1 or TRBD2 (5 bases each). CDR1 and CDR2 (germline): GTSNPN, SVGIG (reference sequence). This CDR3 has 14 residues. Trimming removed 5 bases from V and 2 bases from J, with 13 bases in between. CDR3 nucleotides: TGTGCCTGGGGCCTCGGGGCGGCCTACAATGAGCAGTTCTTC. Encoded protein: CAWGLGAAYNEQFF. The full variable domain, with the rest looked up from reference TRBV30 and TRBJ2-1, is SQTIHQWPATLVQPVGSPLSLECTVEGTSNPNLYWYRQAAGRGLQLLFYSVGIGQISSEVPQNLSASRPQDRQFILSSKKLLLSDSGFYLCAWGLGAAYNEQFFGPGTRLTVL.

Turning to this clone: The sample holds other DNA sequences that translate to the same CDR3. V is TRBV28 and J is TRBJ1-2, with D unclear. This CDR3 has 14 amino acids. Trimming stripped 4 bases from V and 2 bases from J, with 11 bases between. The V gene's germline CDR1 is MDHEN and CDR2 SYDVKM. The CDR3 DNA reads TGTGCCAGCAGTTCTTCTCCCTTAAACTATGGCTACACCTTC. It is translated as CASSSSPLNYGYTF.